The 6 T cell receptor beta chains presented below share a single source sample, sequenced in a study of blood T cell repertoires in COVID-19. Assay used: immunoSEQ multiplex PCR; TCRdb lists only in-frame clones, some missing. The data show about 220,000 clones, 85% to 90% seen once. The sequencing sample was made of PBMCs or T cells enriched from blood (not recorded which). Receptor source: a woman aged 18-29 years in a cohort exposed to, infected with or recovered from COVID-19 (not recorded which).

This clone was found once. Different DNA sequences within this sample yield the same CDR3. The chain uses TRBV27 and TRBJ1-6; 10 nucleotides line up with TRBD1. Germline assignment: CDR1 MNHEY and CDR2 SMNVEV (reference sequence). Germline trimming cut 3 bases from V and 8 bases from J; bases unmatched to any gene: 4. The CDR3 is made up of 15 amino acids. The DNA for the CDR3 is TGTGCCAGCAGTTTGTTGGGGACAGGGGATTCACCCCTCCACTTT. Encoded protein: CASSLLGTGDSPLHF.

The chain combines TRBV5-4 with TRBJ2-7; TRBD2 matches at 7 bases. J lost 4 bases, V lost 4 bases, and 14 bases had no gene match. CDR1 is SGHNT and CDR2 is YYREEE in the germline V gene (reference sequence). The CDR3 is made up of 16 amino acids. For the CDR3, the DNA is TGTGCCAGCAGCCTGGGTGGTGCGGGAGTACTATACGAGCAGTACTTC. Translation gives CASSLGGAGVLYEQYF.

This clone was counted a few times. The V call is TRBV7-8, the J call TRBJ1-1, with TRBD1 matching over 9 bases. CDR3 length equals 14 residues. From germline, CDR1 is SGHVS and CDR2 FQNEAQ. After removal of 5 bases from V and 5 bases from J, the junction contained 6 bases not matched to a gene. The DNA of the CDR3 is TGTGCCAGCAGCGGACGGGACAGGGTAACTGAAGCTTTCTTT. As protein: CASSGRDRVTEAFF.

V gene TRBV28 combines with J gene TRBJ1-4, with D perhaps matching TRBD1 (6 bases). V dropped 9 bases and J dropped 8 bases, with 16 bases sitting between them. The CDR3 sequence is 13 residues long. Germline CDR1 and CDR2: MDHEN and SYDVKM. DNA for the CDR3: TGTGCCAGTACAGGGAGGGAACTGGAAAAACTGTTTTTT. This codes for CASTGRELEKLFF.

The CDR3 loop reads CASSYMGEEAFF. CDR3 coding DNA: TGTGCCAGCAGTTACATGGGAGAGGAAGCTTTCTTT. J is TRBJ1-1 and V is TRBV6-5; D uncertain. CDR3 length: 12 residues. Germline V gene data show CDR1 as MNHEY and CDR2 as SVGAGI. V was pared by 2 bases and J by 8 bases, with 9 bases between.

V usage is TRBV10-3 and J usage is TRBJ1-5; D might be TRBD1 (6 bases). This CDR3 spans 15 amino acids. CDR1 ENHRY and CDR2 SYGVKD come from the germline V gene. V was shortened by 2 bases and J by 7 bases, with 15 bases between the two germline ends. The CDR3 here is CAISEGGGGWQPQHF. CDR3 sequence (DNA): TGTGCCATCAGTGAGGGGGGCGGGGGTTGGCAGCCCCAGCATTTT.